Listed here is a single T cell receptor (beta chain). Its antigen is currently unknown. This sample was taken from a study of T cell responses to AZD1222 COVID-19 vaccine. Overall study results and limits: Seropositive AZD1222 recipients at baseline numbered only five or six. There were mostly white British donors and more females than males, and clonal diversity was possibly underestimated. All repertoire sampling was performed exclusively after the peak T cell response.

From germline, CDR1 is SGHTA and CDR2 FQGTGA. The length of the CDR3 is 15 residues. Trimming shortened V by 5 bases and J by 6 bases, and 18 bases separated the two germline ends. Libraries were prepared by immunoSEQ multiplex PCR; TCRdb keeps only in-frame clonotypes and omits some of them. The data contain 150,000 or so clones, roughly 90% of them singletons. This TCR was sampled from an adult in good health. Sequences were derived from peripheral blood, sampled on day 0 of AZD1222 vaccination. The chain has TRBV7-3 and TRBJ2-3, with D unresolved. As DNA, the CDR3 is TGTGCCAGCAGCCCCGCCCCCAATCTCTGGGATACGCAGTATTTT. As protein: CASSPAPNLWDTQYF.